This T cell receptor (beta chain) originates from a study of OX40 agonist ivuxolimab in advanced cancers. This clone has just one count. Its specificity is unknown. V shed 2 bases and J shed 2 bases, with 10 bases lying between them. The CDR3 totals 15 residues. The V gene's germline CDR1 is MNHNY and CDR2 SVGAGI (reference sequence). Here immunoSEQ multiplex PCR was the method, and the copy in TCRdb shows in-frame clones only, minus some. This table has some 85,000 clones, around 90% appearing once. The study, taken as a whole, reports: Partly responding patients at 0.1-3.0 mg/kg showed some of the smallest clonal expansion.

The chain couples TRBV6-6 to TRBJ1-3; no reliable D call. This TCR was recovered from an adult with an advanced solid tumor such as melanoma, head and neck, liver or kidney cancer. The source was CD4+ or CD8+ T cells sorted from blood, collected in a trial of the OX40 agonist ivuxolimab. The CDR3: CASSYAGSPGNTIYF. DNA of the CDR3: TGTGCCAGCAGTTACGCTGGGTCCCCTGGAAACACCATATATTTT.